This TCR beta chain was documented in a study of shared clonotypes between healthy human individuals. None of the donors, who were healthy HIV-negative adults, had recently had acute infections or vaccinations. Study-level findings and limits: About 5% of naive CD4 clonotypes were shared across several donors. Investigators collected only blood, and repertoires in tissues likely differ.

Germline assignment: CDR1 WSHSY and CDR2 SAAADI. Trimming took off 2 bases at V and 8 bases at J, with 3 bases between the two ends. The CDR3 loop spans 11 amino acids. Profiled with immunoSEQ multiplex PCR; TCRdb holds only in-frame clones, not every one. The sample comprises 850,000 to 1,200,000 clones, roughly 80% of which are singletons, and about 1.5% rests with the top ten. Points on this clone: The antigen remains unidentified. The sample carries other DNA sequences with the same CDR3.

Sequenced material: memory CD4+ T cells sorted from blood. Subset meaning: CD45RA-negative fraction. V gene TRBV10-2 combines with J gene TRBJ1-4; no definite D call. The TCR was taken from a man aged 18 to 29 in good health. In DNA form, the CDR3 reads TGCGCCAGCAGTGAGGGGGAAAAACTGTTTTTT. Encoded protein: CASSEGEKLFF.